The rows below give T cell receptor beta chains drawn from one sample of a study of blood T cell repertoires in COVID-19. TCRdb's copy holds only in-frame clones and misses some; the assay was immunoSEQ multiplex PCR. In the table there are some 81,000 clones, about 95% of which are singletons. Sequencing input: peripheral blood. Source of these receptors: a human donor with active COVID-19. The donor label of this sample is uncertain. The CDR3 runs from the conserved cysteine through the conserved F or W. D genes are given only for firm matches.

J gene: TRBJ2-7
D gene: NA
V gene: TRBV6-5
CDR3 protein: CASSQVIYEQYF
CDR3 DNA: TGTGCCAGCAGTCAGGTAATATACGAGCAGTACTTC

J gene: TRBJ2-7
D gene: NA
V gene: TRBV7-9
CDR3 protein: CASSLRVQGSHEQYF
CDR3 DNA: TGTGCCAGCAGCTTACGCGTGCAGGGATCCCACGAGCAGTACTTC

J gene: TRBJ2-7
D gene: NA
V gene: TRBV7-8
CDR3 protein: CASSLSGEREQYF
CDR3 DNA: TGTGCCAGCAGCTTATCCGGGGAAAGGGAGCAGTACTTC

J gene: TRBJ2-3
D gene: TRBD1
V gene: TRBV5-1
CDR3 protein: CASSLDRVPDTQYF
CDR3 DNA: TGCGCCAGCAGCTTAGACAGGGTACCAGATACGCAGTATTTT

J gene: TRBJ1-1
D gene: NA
V gene: TRBV18
CDR3 protein: CASSPLVASEAEAFF
CDR3 DNA: TGTGCCAGCTCACCATTGGTCGCGTCCGAAGCTGAAGCTTTCTTT

J gene: TRBJ2-7
D gene: TRBD1
V gene: TRBV28
CDR3 protein: CASSLYGTGGVHEQYF
CDR3 DNA: TGTGCCAGCAGTTTATACGGGACAGGGGGCGTACACGAGCAGTACTTC

J gene: TRBJ1-5
D gene: NA
V gene: TRBV18
CDR3 protein: CASSPQQVNQPQHF
CDR3 DNA: TGTGCCAGCTCACCACAACAGGTTAATCAGCCCCAGCATTTT

J gene: TRBJ2-7
D gene: NA
V gene: TRBV6-5
CDR3 protein: CASVRDISYEQYF
CDR3 DNA: TGTGCCAGCGTCCGGGACATATCCTACGAGCAGTACTTC

J gene: TRBJ2-2
D gene: NA
V gene: TRBV7-2
CDR3 protein: CASRISGSNTGELFF
CDR3 DNA: TGTGCCAGCAGAATTAGCGGATCGAACACCGGGGAGCTGTTTTTT

J gene: TRBJ2-7
D gene: TRBD2
V gene: TRBV28
CDR3 protein: CASSLGLAAGSYEQYF
CDR3 DNA: TGTGCCAGCAGTTTAGGCCTAGCGGCGGGCTCCTACGAGCAGTACTTC